This is a list of T cell receptor beta chains from one sample in a study of cytomegalovirus exposure and HLA in healthy donors. Here immunoSEQ multiplex PCR was the method, and the copy in TCRdb shows in-frame clones only, minus some. This sample carries 120,000 to 150,000 clones, around four fifths of them seen once, and the ten largest clones take roughly 1.2%. Sequencing was done on a sample of PBMCs. The source is a male donor in good health and CMV-seropositive. The CDR3 runs from the conserved cysteine through the conserved F or W. The order of the fields is J gene, D gene, V gene, CDR3 DNA, CDR3 protein. D genes are given only for firm matches.

j_gene: TRBJ2-7; d_gene: TRBD1; v_gene: TRBV13; CDR3nt: TGTGCCAGCAGCAAGACAGGGGGCGAGCAGTACTTC; CDR3aa: CASSKTGGEQYF
j_gene: TRBJ1-2; d_gene: -; v_gene: TRBV4-1; CDR3nt: TGCGCCAGCAGCCAAGATTCTCAGGCACTGTATGGCTACACCTTC; CDR3aa: CASSQDSQALYGYTF
j_gene: TRBJ2-7; d_gene: TRBD2; v_gene: TRBV4-3; CDR3nt: TGCGCCAGCAGCCAAGATACTAGCGGGAGGGATTACTCCTACGAGCAGTACTTC; CDR3aa: CASSQDTSGRDYSYEQYF
j_gene: TRBJ1-2; d_gene: TRBD1; v_gene: TRBV6-5; CDR3nt: TGTGCCAGCAGCCGACAGGGGGCGGGGTATGGCTACACCTTC; CDR3aa: CASSRQGAGYGYTF
j_gene: TRBJ2-3; d_gene: -; v_gene: TRBV7-9; CDR3nt: TGTGCCAGCAGCTTAGTCCGGGGGTTTGATACGCAGTATTTT; CDR3aa: CASSLVRGFDTQYF
j_gene: TRBJ1-4; d_gene: -; v_gene: TRBV2; CDR3nt: TGTGCCAGCAGTCGGACAGTCACAACTAATGAAAAACTGTTTTTT; CDR3aa: CASSRTVTTNEKLFF
j_gene: TRBJ2-2; d_gene: TRBD1; v_gene: TRBV9; CDR3nt: TGTGCCAGCAACCAGGGGGCGGTCGGGGAGCTGTTTTTT; CDR3aa: CASNQGAVGELFF
j_gene: TRBJ2-1; d_gene: -; v_gene: TRBV9; CDR3nt: TGTGCCAGCAGCTCAACGGTGGGCAGATCGAGCGAGCAGTTCTTC; CDR3aa: CASSSTVGRSSEQFF
j_gene: TRBJ2-7; d_gene: TRBD2; v_gene: TRBV7-3; CDR3nt: TGTGCCAGCAGCATCTCCGGGGGGGGCTCCTACGAGCAGTACTTC; CDR3aa: CASSISGGGSYEQYF
j_gene: TRBJ1-3; d_gene: -; v_gene: TRBV10-3; CDR3nt: TGTGCCATCGGGGAGGGATCGATCTCTGGAAACACCATATATTTT; CDR3aa: CAIGEGSISGNTIYF